The T cell receptor beta chain under discussion was sequenced for a study of molecular identifiers for immune sequencing clone quantification. TCRdb itself ran the PCR reads through MiXCR, one entry per CDR3 protein. The profile shows 550,000 to 750,000 distinct CDR3 sequences, 15% to 20% of them singletons. Details on this clonotype: Mismatch with germline at one junction end may stem from a read error.

The clonotype was recovered from a human donor in good health. Some libraries in this study had Jurkat cell RNA spiked in. Input material: naive CD8+ T cells from blood, with Jurkat cell RNA spiked in. The subset is: FACS-sorted CD8+CD4-CCR7+CD45RA+ naive T cells.

The CDR3 sequence: CASGDNRHSYELYF. The CDR3 DNA sequence: TGTGCCAGCGGGGACAATAGGCATTCCTACGAGCTGTACTTC. The chain uses TRBV19 and TRBJ2-7; D perhaps matches TRBD1 (6 bases). The CDR3 runs to 14 residues. Germline CDR1 reads LNHDA; CDR2 reads SQIVND (reference sequence).